Listed below are T cell receptor beta chains from one sample, sequenced in a study of OX40 agonist ivuxolimab in advanced cancers. Profiled with immunoSEQ multiplex PCR; TCRdb holds only in-frame clones, not every one. This sample carries 55,000 or so clones, about nine tenths of them seen once, and the ten largest clones take approximately 7%. This sample comprised CD4+ or CD8+ T cells sorted from blood, obtained in a trial of the OX40 agonist ivuxolimab. The receptors come from an adult with an advanced solid tumor such as melanoma, head and neck, liver or kidney cancer. CDR3s include the opening cysteine and the closing phenylalanine or tryptophan. A D gene is named only where the DNA matches it firmly. Size values are once, few and many counts, or a class for expanded clones, and some rows have none.

v_gene: TRBV21-1; abundance: -; j_gene: TRBJ1-5; d_gene: -; CDR3aa: CASPSEVTGENQPQHF; CDR3nt: TGTGCCAGCCCTAGCGAGGTTACAGGGGAGAATCAGCCCCAGCATTTT
v_gene: TRBV20-1; abundance: -; j_gene: TRBJ2-7; d_gene: -; CDR3aa: CSAGRLEQYF; CDR3nt: TGCAGTGCTGGCCGACTCGAGCAGTACTTC
v_gene: TRBV30; abundance: -; j_gene: TRBJ1-5; d_gene: -; CDR3aa: CAWSGHSNQPQHF; CDR3nt: TGTGCCTGGAGTGGACATTCGAATCAGCCCCAGCATTTT
v_gene: TRBV6-4; abundance: -; j_gene: TRBJ1-2; d_gene: -; CDR3aa: CASSDSPRAGYTF; CDR3nt: TGTGCCAGCAGTGACTCGCCCAGGGCTGGCTACACCTTC
v_gene: TRBV11-2; abundance: -; j_gene: TRBJ2-5; d_gene: TRBD2; CDR3aa: CASSLGRLAGEPGETQYF; CDR3nt: TGTGCCAGCAGCTTAGGCCGACTAGCGGGAGAGCCTGGGGAGACCCAGTACTTC
v_gene: TRBV5-6; abundance: -; j_gene: TRBJ2-3; d_gene: -; CDR3aa: CASSPGLAGTDTQYF; CDR3nt: TGTGCCAGCAGCCCGGGGCTAGCTGGCACAGATACGCAGTATTTT
v_gene: TRBV9; abundance: -; j_gene: TRBJ2-2; d_gene: -; CDR3aa: CASRSGGANTGELFF; CDR3nt: TGTGCCAGCAGAAGCGGCGGGGCGAACACCGGGGAGCTGTTTTTT
v_gene: TRBV7-8; abundance: -; j_gene: TRBJ1-5; d_gene: -; CDR3aa: CASSGALGEPQHF; CDR3nt: TGTGCCAGCAGCGGCGCCTTGGGGGAGCCCCAGCATTTT
v_gene: TRBV4-1; abundance: -; j_gene: TRBJ2-2; d_gene: -; CDR3aa: CASRGGRTPLNTGELFF; CDR3nt: TGCGCCAGCAGGGGTGGCAGGACCCCCCTGAACACCGGGGAGCTGTTTTTT
v_gene: TRBV5-4; abundance: once; j_gene: TRBJ2-1; d_gene: TRBD2; CDR3aa: CASSLGLAGGGQFF; CDR3nt: TGTGCCAGCAGCTTGGGGCTAGCGGGAGGGGGGCAGTTCTTC
v_gene: TRBV18; abundance: -; j_gene: TRBJ1-5; d_gene: -; CDR3aa: CASSPGGNQPQHF; CDR3nt: TGTGCCAGCTCACCGGGCGGGAATCAGCCCCAGCATTTT
v_gene: TRBV11-2; abundance: -; j_gene: TRBJ2-7; d_gene: -; CDR3aa: CASSLVGGATSYEQYF; CDR3nt: TGTGCCAGCAGCTTAGTTGGCGGGGCCACCTCCTACGAGCAGTACTTC
v_gene: TRBV19; abundance: -; j_gene: TRBJ1-5; d_gene: -; CDR3aa: CASSSQIRQPQHF; CDR3nt: TGTGCCAGTAGTTCACAGATCAGGCAGCCCCAGCATTTT
v_gene: TRBV5-4; abundance: -; j_gene: TRBJ2-3; d_gene: -; CDR3aa: CATTDRGTVTQYF; CDR3nt: TGTGCCACCACGGACCGCGGAACGGTTACGCAGTATTTT
v_gene: TRBV27; abundance: -; j_gene: TRBJ2-1; d_gene: TRBD2; CDR3aa: CASSLFGGRKDNEQFF; CDR3nt: TGTGCCAGCAGTTTATTCGGCGGGAGAAAAGACAATGAGCAGTTCTTC
v_gene: TRBV7-9; abundance: -; j_gene: TRBJ1-5; d_gene: TRBD1; CDR3aa: CASSLGTGGYQPQHF; CDR3nt: TGTGCCAGCAGCCTAGGGACAGGGGGTTATCAGCCCCAGCATTTT
v_gene: TRBV7-8; abundance: -; j_gene: TRBJ2-7; d_gene: -; CDR3aa: CASSPGRVVYEQYF; CDR3nt: TGTGCCAGCAGCCCTGGACGTGTGGTCTACGAGCAGTACTTC
v_gene: TRBV7-8; abundance: -; j_gene: TRBJ2-1; d_gene: -; CDR3aa: CASSLGANEQFF; CDR3nt: TGTGCCAGCAGCTTAGGAGCCAATGAGCAGTTCTTC
v_gene: TRBV20-1; abundance: -; j_gene: TRBJ1-1; d_gene: TRBD1; CDR3aa: CSGTGMTEAFF; CDR3nt: TGCAGTGGGACAGGGATGACTGAAGCTTTCTTT
v_gene: TRBV7-2; abundance: -; j_gene: TRBJ1-1; d_gene: -; CDR3aa: CASSLRTLNTEAFF; CDR3nt: TGTGCCAGCAGCTTACGAACCCTTAACACTGAAGCTTTCTTT
v_gene: TRBV6-1; abundance: few; j_gene: TRBJ1-5; d_gene: -; CDR3aa: CASSERLGDQPQHF; CDR3nt: TGTGCCAGCAGTGAAAGGCTAGGGGATCAGCCCCAGCATTTT
v_gene: TRBV14; abundance: -; j_gene: TRBJ2-2; d_gene: TRBD2; CDR3aa: CASSQEAPSGRVKTGELFF; CDR3nt: TGTGCCAGCAGCCAAGAAGCTCCTAGCGGGAGGGTAAAGACCGGGGAGCTGTTTTTT
v_gene: TRBV15; abundance: -; j_gene: TRBJ2-5; d_gene: -; CDR3aa: CATSRDQTGGGLQETQYF; CDR3nt: TGTGCCACCAGCAGAGATCAGACAGGTGGGGGGCTCCAAGAGACCCAGTACTTC
v_gene: TRBV11-3; abundance: -; j_gene: TRBJ1-4; d_gene: -; CDR3aa: CASSAQGWVDEKLFF; CDR3nt: TGTGCCAGCAGCGCGCAGGGATGGGTCGATGAAAAACTGTTTTTT
v_gene: TRBV7-3; abundance: -; j_gene: TRBJ2-1; d_gene: -; CDR3aa: CASGTHSYNEQFF; CDR3nt: TGTGCCAGCGGGACCCACTCCTACAATGAGCAGTTCTTC
v_gene: TRBV10-3; abundance: few; j_gene: TRBJ1-1; d_gene: -; CDR3aa: CAIRRQEITEAFF; CDR3nt: TGTGCCATCAGAAGACAGGAGATTACTGAAGCTTTCTTT
v_gene: TRBV28; abundance: -; j_gene: TRBJ2-4; d_gene: -; CDR3aa: CASTQPWGAGAKNIQYF; CDR3nt: TGTGCCAGCACCCAACCCTGGGGGGCTGGGGCCAAAAACATTCAGTACTTC
v_gene: TRBV14; abundance: -; j_gene: TRBJ2-7; d_gene: TRBD2; CDR3aa: CASSQARTSNYEQYF; CDR3nt: TGTGCCAGCAGCCAGGCCCGGACTAGTAACTACGAGCAGTACTTC
v_gene: TRBV5-1; abundance: -; j_gene: TRBJ2-3; d_gene: TRBD2; CDR3aa: CASSQGLAGGDTQYF; CDR3nt: TGCGCCAGCAGCCAAGGGCTAGCGGGAGGAGATACGCAGTATTTT
v_gene: TRBV9; abundance: -; j_gene: TRBJ2-7; d_gene: -; CDR3aa: CASSVDPGANSYEQYF; CDR3nt: TGTGCCAGCAGCGTAGACCCGGGAGCCAACTCCTACGAGCAGTACTTC
v_gene: TRBV2; abundance: -; j_gene: TRBJ2-2; d_gene: TRBD1; CDR3aa: CASRGTGGTGELFF; CDR3nt: TGTGCCAGCAGGGGGACAGGGGGAACCGGGGAGCTGTTTTTT
v_gene: TRBV11-2; abundance: -; j_gene: TRBJ2-7; d_gene: -; CDR3aa: CASSPRSSGYYEQYF; CDR3nt: TGTGCCAGCAGCCCCCGATCTTCCGGGTACTACGAGCAGTACTTC
v_gene: TRBV7-6; abundance: -; j_gene: TRBJ2-3; d_gene: TRBD2; CDR3aa: CASSGEIAGGPGTDTQYF; CDR3nt: TGTGCCAGCAGCGGAGAGATAGCGGGAGGGCCGGGAACAGATACGCAGTATTTT
v_gene: TRBV14; abundance: few; j_gene: TRBJ2-7; d_gene: -; CDR3aa: CASSQAFLAAQYF; CDR3nt: TGTGCCAGCAGCCAAGCTTTCCTAGCAGCGCAGTACTTC
v_gene: TRBV10-3; abundance: -; j_gene: TRBJ1-1; d_gene: TRBD1; CDR3aa: CAISSPRGLMNTEAFF; CDR3nt: TGTGCCATCTCTTCCCCGAGGGGGCTCATGAACACTGAAGCTTTCTTT